These T cell receptor beta chains were read from a single sample in a study of T cells in Graves' hyperthyroidism and ophthalmopathy. TCRdb processed the multiplex PCR reads anew with MiXCR; each CDR3 protein has one entry. Seen here are around 600,000 distinct CDR3 sequences, about 45% observed once, and the top ten hold about 7.2%. Sequenced input: peripheral blood or thyroid tissue (not recorded which). The receptors originated from an adult man with Graves' disease, either hyperthyroidism or ophthalmopathy (not recorded which). CDR3s include the opening cysteine and the closing phenylalanine or tryptophan. The order of the fields is D gene, clone size, J gene, V gene, CDR3 protein, CDR3 DNA. A D gene is named only where the DNA matches it firmly. Clone size is given for some rows only: seen once, a few or many times, or a class if the clone is expanded.

D gene: .
clone size: .
J gene: TRBJ2-5
V gene: TRBV24-1
CDR3 protein: CATSSSITKGRETQYF
CDR3 DNA: TGTGCCACCAGTAGCTCCATCACCAAGGGTCGAGAGACCCAGTACTTC

D gene: .
clone size: many
J gene: TRBJ1-1
V gene: TRBV2
CDR3 protein: CASRTDSGAFF
CDR3 DNA: TGTGCCAGCAGGACCGACTCTGGCGCTTTCTTT

D gene: .
clone size: .
J gene: TRBJ1-6
V gene: TRBV12-3/TRBV12-4
CDR3 protein: CAISEGVRNSPLHF
CDR3 DNA: TGTGCCATCAGTGAGGGGGTGCGAAATTCACCCCTCCACTTT

D gene: .
clone size: few
J gene: TRBJ1-1
V gene: TRBV9
CDR3 protein: CASSVAMGSAEAFF
CDR3 DNA: TGTGCCAGCAGCGTAGCGATGGGTTCTGCTGAAGCTTTCTTT

D gene: TRBD2
clone size: .
J gene: TRBJ2-5
V gene: TRBV7-9
CDR3 protein: CASNLGAGVQETQYF
CDR3 DNA: TGTGCCAGCAACTTAGGAGCGGGGGTACAAGAGACCCAGTACTTC

D gene: TRBD1
clone size: .
J gene: TRBJ1-4
V gene: TRBV10-3
CDR3 protein: CASSTGQGGYEKLFF
CDR3 DNA: TGTGCCAGCAGTACCGGACAGGGCGGGTATGAAAAACTGTTTTTT

D gene: .
clone size: .
J gene: TRBJ2-2
V gene: TRBV10-3
CDR3 protein: CAIGGTSGYTGELFF
CDR3 DNA: TGTGCCATCGGGGGGACAAGTGGGTATACCGGGGAGCTGTTTTTT

D gene: .
clone size: few
J gene: TRBJ2-2
V gene: TRBV7-6
CDR3 protein: CASSEGRTNTGELFF
CDR3 DNA: TGTGCCAGCAGCGAGGGACGGACGAACACCGGGGAGCTGTTTTTT

D gene: .
clone size: once
J gene: TRBJ2-7
V gene: TRBV20-1
CDR3 protein: CSARGPASRNPYEQYF
CDR3 DNA: TGCAGTGCTAGGGGTCCAGCTAGCAGAAACCCCTACGAGCAGTACTTC

D gene: .
clone size: few
J gene: TRBJ1-6
V gene: TRBV7-8
CDR3 protein: CASSPETINSPLHF
CDR3 DNA: TGTGCCAGCAGCCCAGAAACCATCAATTCACCCCTCCACTTT

D gene: .
clone size: .
J gene: TRBJ1-1
V gene: TRBV7-2
CDR3 protein: CASSFEELNTEAFF
CDR3 DNA: TGTGCCAGCAGCTTCGAGGAACTGAACACTGAAGCTTTCTTT

D gene: TRBD1
clone size: .
J gene: TRBJ1-6
V gene: TRBV11-2
CDR3 protein: CASSLEPNQGARGSPLHF
CDR3 DNA: TGTGCCAGCAGCTTAGAGCCAAACCAGGGGGCGAGAGGATCACCCCTCCACTTT

D gene: TRBD2
clone size: .
J gene: TRBJ2-7
V gene: TRBV7-9
CDR3 protein: CASSHGGLAGEAYEQYF
CDR3 DNA: TGTGCCAGCAGTCACGGAGGACTAGCGGGAGAGGCCTACGAGCAGTACTTC

D gene: .
clone size: many
J gene: TRBJ2-5
V gene: TRBV7-3
CDR3 protein: CASSSVGGVQETQYF
CDR3 DNA: TGTGCCAGCAGCTCCGTGGGAGGCGTCCAAGAGACCCAGTACTTC

D gene: .
clone size: .
J gene: TRBJ2-6
V gene: TRBV4-1
CDR3 protein: CASSQYSEASGANVLTF
CDR3 DNA: TGCGCCAGCAGCCAATATTCAGAGGCCTCTGGGGCCAACGTCCTGACTTTC

D gene: .
clone size: once
J gene: TRBJ2-7
V gene: TRBV29-1
CDR3 protein: CSVDLGGHEQCF
CDR3 DNA: TGCAGCGTTGATTTGGGGGGCCACGAGCAGTGCTTC

D gene: .
clone size: .
J gene: TRBJ2-7
V gene: TRBV7-2
CDR3 protein: CASTEEGRSSYEQYF
CDR3 DNA: TGTGCCAGCACCGAGGAAGGGAGGAGCTCCTACGAGCAGTACTTC

D gene: TRBD1
clone size: .
J gene: TRBJ1-4
V gene: TRBV7-9
CDR3 protein: CASSSHDLQGEKLFF
CDR3 DNA: TGTGCCAGCAGCTCGCACGACCTACAGGGGGAAAAACTGTTTTTT

D gene: TRBD1
clone size: many
J gene: TRBJ1-1
V gene: TRBV2
CDR3 protein: CASSEGQGETEAFF
CDR3 DNA: TGTGCCAGCAGTGAGGGACAGGGGGAGACTGAAGCTTTCTTT

D gene: .
clone size: few
J gene: TRBJ2-7
V gene: TRBV12-3/TRBV12-4
CDR3 protein: CASSLAPVYDEQYF
CDR3 DNA: TGTGCCAGCAGTTTAGCGCCGGTCTATGACGAGCAGTACTTC

D gene: .
clone size: many
J gene: TRBJ1-2
V gene: TRBV2
CDR3 protein: CASSDSTYGYTF
CDR3 DNA: TGTGCCAGCAGCGACAGTACTTATGGCTACACCTTC

D gene: TRBD1
clone size: once
J gene: TRBJ1-1
V gene: TRBV13
CDR3 protein: CASSLGARGQPPNNTEAFF
CDR3 DNA: TGTGCCAGCAGCTTAGGCGCCAGGGGACAGCCTCCTAATAACACTGAAGCTTTCTTT

D gene: .
clone size: .
J gene: TRBJ2-5
V gene: TRBV20-1
CDR3 protein: CSANPETQYF
CDR3 DNA: TGCAGTGCTAACCCGGAGACCCAGTACTTC

D gene: TRBD1
clone size: .
J gene: TRBJ1-2
V gene: TRBV19
CDR3 protein: CASSFLDRALNYGYTF
CDR3 DNA: TGTGCCAGTAGTTTCTTGGACAGGGCTCTCAACTATGGCTACACCTTC